This TCR beta chain was documented in a study of CD8 T cells in ankylosing spondylitis. Many counts were recorded for this clonotype. The antigen remains undetermined. The V segment lost 5 bases and the J segment 5 bases; nucleotides outside the gene matches: 8. This CDR3 is built from 14 residues. Broader study findings: Disease-associated clonotypes exhibited CD8+ identity and were relatively infrequent in peripheral blood. Within ankylosing spondylitis blood, a TCR beta motif made up of seven or eight highly homologous variants appeared to be characteristic. The study looked at matched synovial fluid samples from ankylosing spondylitis patients. Disease-linked clones were reported to be significantly enriched there.

MiXCR, applied by TCRdb to the 5' RACE reads, yields one record per CDR3 protein. The repertoire consists of approximately 540,000 distinct CDR3 sequences, with approximately 11% occurring once and the leading ten covering under 7.5%. The sequence came from a male donor with ankylosing spondylitis. The genes are TRBV12-3 or TRBV12-4 and TRBJ1-1, with 7 positions matching TRBD1. Sequencing was carried out using blood, either unsorted or a sorted T cell fraction (not recorded which). The CDR3 here is CASSAGTVLTEAFF. The CDR3 region has the DNA TGTGCCAGCAGTGCCGGGACAGTCCTTACTGAAGCTTTCTTT.